The clone carrying this T cell receptor (beta chain) was counted many times. No antigen is known for it. V lost 8 bases, J lost 7 bases, and 20 bases lay in between. Germline loops: CDR1 ENHRY, CDR2 SYGVKD. The CDR3 has 14 residues. This record belongs to a study of response to subunit inactivated influenza vaccine. TCRdb independently ran MiXCR on the RT-PCR reads; one entry per CDR3 protein. The sample contains approximately 500,000 distinct CDR3 sequences, approximately 13% of which appear only once. Whole-study findings and limits: Authors suggested seasonal influenza vaccinations each recruit few new T cells.

The source material was PBMCs from blood, sampled 40 to 50 days after vaccination. The rearrangement uses TRBV10-3 and TRBJ1-2; no definite D call. This receptor was identified in a man in his forties or fifties who received an inactivated influenza vaccine. The CDR3 DNA reads as TGTGCCATCCGAGACTCGGCCGGAGATCGTGGCTACACCTTC. As protein: CAIRDSAGDRGYTF.